The 11 T cell receptor beta chains given below trace back to one sample, sequenced in a study of blood T cells in healthy people across ages (dated by TCRdb to between 2014 and 2017). The method behind the library was 5' RACE. Instrument used: Illumina HiSeq 2500. The second PCR ran for roughly 6 to 11 cycles and used a J-beta primer mix along with a sample-barcoded 5' primer. TCRdb trimmed public reads at Q25 via fastp, called clones via MiXCR and kept in-frame beta chains. Each CDR3 protein appears once, grouped with its most common genes and DNA. A total of 1.5 million to 2 million distinct CDR3 sequences appear in this sample, 49% of them only once. Roughly 2% of the sample is taken by the ten largest. Sequencing used blood. The receptors were sampled from a woman aged 40 to 55 in good health.

This clonotype has only a few counts. The chain employs TRBV2 and TRBJ1-2, with unresolved D. This CDR3 has 14 amino acids. CDR1 is SNHLY and CDR2 is FYNNEI in the germline V gene. V lost 3 bases to trimming and J lost 5 bases, with 13 bases between them. In DNA form, the CDR3 reads TGTGCCAGCAGTGAGAATGTCAGCTTATATGGCTACACCTTC. Translation gives CASSENVSLYGYTF. Supplemented by reference TRBV2 and TRBJ1-2, the full variable domain reads EPEVTQTPSHQVTQMGQEVILRCVPISNHLYFYWYRQILGQKVEFLVSFYNNEISEKSEIFDDQFSVERPDGSNFTLKIRSTKLEDSAMYFCASSENVSLYGYTFGSGTRLTVV.

The chain recombines TRBV7-2 with TRBJ2-3, with TRBD1 identical over 7 bases. The CDR3 has 16 residues. Germline assignment: CDR1 SGHTA and CDR2 FQGNSA. The J segment lost 0 bases and the V segment lost 1 base, leaving 4 bases of the junction unmatched. The CDR3 nucleotides read TGTGCCAGCAGCTTAGTCGACAGGGCTAGCACAGATACGCAGTATTTT. Translating it yields CASSLVDRASTDTQYF. The full variable domain, rest sourced from reference TRBV7-2 and TRBJ2-3, is GAGVSQSPSNKVTEKGKDVELRCDPISGHTALYWYRQSLGQGLEFLIYFQGNSAPDKSGLPSDRFSAERTGGSVSTLTIQRTQQEDSAVYLCASSLVDRASTDTQYFGPGTRLTVL.

The chain recombines TRBV6-1 with TRBJ2-7; the D is unclear. The CDR3 runs 19 residues. V gave up 1 base and J gave up 0 bases, with 22 bases separating them. In germline, CDR1 is MNHNS, CDR2 SASEGT. For the CDR3, the DNA is TGTGCCAGCAGTGAAGGCCCCAGCGAAGGCATCTGGAGCTCCTACGAGCAGTACTTC. Its protein is CASSEGPSEGIWSSYEQYF.

This clonotype has ten or more counts. The chain employs TRBV5-1 and TRBJ2-7; D might be TRBD1 or TRBD2, each matching 5 bases. Germline assignment: CDR1 SGHRS and CDR2 YFSETQ. Trimming cost V 2 bases and J 0 bases, with 6 bases left between them. The CDR3 has 13 amino acids. CDR3 nucleotides: TGCGCCAGCAGCTTCGGGGCCTCCTACGAGCAGTACTTC. The encoded protein is CASSFGASYEQYF.

The chain carries TRBV6-1 and TRBJ1-2, with D possibly being TRBD1 (6 bases). V lost 6 bases to trimming and J lost 5 bases, with 13 bases between them. The V gene's germline CDR1 is MNHNS and CDR2 SASEGT. This CDR3 spans 13 amino acids. This CDR3 reads CASSRGQFYGYTF. In nucleotides, the CDR3 is TGTGCCAGCAGCAGAGGACAGTTTTATGGCTACACCTTC.

Only a few counts were recorded for this clonotype. The chain is built from TRBV10-3 and TRBJ1-5; tentative D call: TRBD1 (6 bases). V gave up 3 bases and J gave up 3 bases, with 21 bases separating them. In germline, CDR1 is ENHRY, CDR2 SYGVKD. CDR3 size: 18 residues. DNA of the CDR3: TGTGCCATCAGTGACCCCGGGACAAGGGCCGAGGACAATCAGCCCCAGCATTTT. This encodes CAISDPGTRAEDNQPQHF.

In regard to this clonotype: At one boundary the junction diverges from the germline segment, which might be a read error. This sequence joins TRBV2 and TRBJ2-1; tentatively, D is TRBD1 (6 bases). This CDR3 is 14 amino acids long. In germline, CDR1 is SNHLY, CDR2 FYNNEI. CDR3 region: CASKGRGAYSEQFF. The CDR3 nucleotides read TGTGCCAGCAAAGGCAGGGGTGCCTACAGTGAGCAGTTCTTC.

The chain combines TRBV28 with TRBJ2-1; D may be TRBD1 (6 bases). Germline-derived CDR1 and CDR2 are MDHEN and SYDVKM. Trimming stripped 5 bases from V and 1 base from J, with 21 bases between. The CDR3 covers 18 residues. This CDR3 reads CASSGRFGTRDSYNEQFF. In DNA form, the CDR3 reads TGTGCCAGCAGTGGCCGTTTTGGGACAAGGGATTCCTACAATGAGCAGTTCTTC.

This clonotype was seen a handful of times. This chain connects TRBV6-2 or TRBV6-3 to TRBJ2-3; D is unclear. The CDR3 spans 13 residues. Germline V gives CDR1 MNHEY, CDR2 SVGEGT. V lost 2 bases to trimming and J lost 5 bases, with 8 bases between them. CDR3 loop: CASSYDGLDTQYF. CDR3 nucleotides: TGTGCCAGCAGTTACGACGGGTTAGATACGCAGTATTTT.

This clonotype has a handful of counts. A much larger clone differs by one base, so this may be a read error. This chain joins TRBV9 and TRBJ2-1; D is unresolved. Germline lookup yields CDR1 SGDLS and CDR2 YYNGEE. The CDR3 runs 14 residues. Between the trimmed V and J ends, which lost 7 bases and 8 bases, there was a span of 19 bases. The CDR3 sequence is CASGFRLGGDEQFF. As DNA, the CDR3 is TGTGCCAGCGGCTTTCGACTGGGCGGCGATGAGCAGTTCTTC.

This clonotype was observed a few times. The V and J genes are TRBV12-3 or TRBV12-4 and TRBJ2-5, with unresolved D. The J call may be wrong; the DNA end is better matched by TRBJ2-7. This CDR3 contains 14 residues. This CDR3 is CASSLVGPDYEQYF. In nucleotides, the CDR3 is TGTGCCAGCAGTTTAGTCGGACCGGACTACGAGCAGTACTTC.